Listed below are T cell receptor beta chains from one sample, sequenced in a study of CD8 T cells in ankylosing spondylitis. TCRdb itself ran the 5' RACE reads through MiXCR, one entry per CDR3 protein. This sample has about 90,000 distinct CDR3 sequences, with around 25% found just once. Sequenced sample: blood, either unsorted or a sorted T cell fraction (not recorded which). Receptors were obtained from a male donor with ankylosing spondylitis or in good health (not recorded which). The CDR3 runs from the conserved cysteine through the conserved F or W. A D gene is named only where the DNA matches it firmly. Clone size is not always given. Where it is, it says once, few, many or a class for expanded clones.

clone_size j_call d_call v_call cdr3_aa cdr3_nt
- TRBJ2-7 - TRBV27 CASSYKDRDYEQYF TGTGCCAGCAGTTATAAGGACAGAGATTACGAGCAGTACTTC
few TRBJ2-7 TRBD2 TRBV14 CASSPLAGSYYEQYF TGTGCCAGCAGCCCCCTAGCGGGCTCCTACTACGAGCAGTACTTC
- TRBJ2-5 - TRBV7-9 CASSLSAEETQYF TGTGCCAGCAGCTTGTCCGCCGAAGAGACCCAGTACTTC
- TRBJ2-1 - TRBV7-9 CASSLVGVFSYNEQFF TGTGCCAGCAGCTTAGTTGGGGTTTTCTCCTACAATGAGCAGTTCTTC
few TRBJ2-2 - TRBV14 CASSQARVSNTGELFF TGTGCCAGCAGCCAAGCCAGGGTCTCTAACACCGGGGAGCTGTTTTTT
- TRBJ2-7 TRBD2 TRBV12-3/TRBV12-4 CASSRSPGLAAYEQYF TGTGCCAGCAGCCGATCCCCGGGACTAGCGGCCTACGAGCAGTACTTC
once TRBJ2-1 TRBD1 TRBV24-1 CATAVPGQGSHEQFF TGTGCCACCGCAGTTCCGGGACAGGGGTCCCATGAGCAGTTCTTC
- TRBJ2-6 TRBD2 TRBV20-1 CSAEPSGLSSGANVLTF TGCAGTGCTGAACCTAGCGGGCTTAGCTCTGGGGCCAACGTCCTGACTTTC
few TRBJ1-1 TRBD1 TRBV30 CAWRTTGVWTEAFF TGTGCCTGGAGGACGACAGGGGTTTGGACTGAAGCTTTCTTT
- TRBJ2-1 - TRBV12-3/TRBV12-4 CASSPQGGTYNEQFF TGTGCCAGCAGTCCTCAAGGGGGGACCTACAATGAGCAGTTCTTC
- TRBJ1-1 - TRBV12-3/TRBV12-4 CASRGRAERTFF TGTGCCAGCAGGGGCCGGGCCGAGCGAACTTTCTTT
few TRBJ2-5 - TRBV15 CATSRGATAGTQYF TGTGCCACCAGCAGAGGAGCAACCGCCGGGACCCAGTACTTC
- TRBJ2-1 - TRBV7-3 CASSLELAVSGEQFF TGTGCCAGCAGCTTAGAACTAGCCGTAAGTGGTGAGCAGTTCTTC
- TRBJ2-3 TRBD2 TRBV6-5 CASSLTSGAVDTQYF TGTGCCAGCAGTTTGACTAGCGGAGCCGTGGATACGCAGTATTTT
few TRBJ2-1 - TRBV2 CASSEARLVKQFF TGTGCCAGCAGTGAAGCCCGACTAGTTAAGCAGTTCTTC
- TRBJ2-7 TRBD1 TRBV7-2 CASSYRTGGPYEQYF TGTGCCAGCAGCTACCGGACAGGGGGCCCCTACGAGCAGTACTTC
few TRBJ2-1 - TRBV11-2 CASSLDLSSYNEQFF TGTGCCAGCAGCTTAGATTTGAGCTCCTACAATGAGCAGTTCTTC
few TRBJ2-2 - TRBV29-1 CSAGLASGELFF TGCAGCGCAGGTTTGGCCTCAGGGGAGCTGTTTTTT
many TRBJ1-6 TRBD1 TRBV4-2 CASSPGTAKWRNNSPLHF TGTGCCAGCAGCCCCGGGACAGCCAAATGGAGAAATAATTCACCCCTCCACTTT
- TRBJ1-1 TRBD1 TRBV5-1 CASSLAGQGMTEAFF TGCGCCAGCAGCTTGGCGGGACAGGGGATGACTGAAGCTTTCTTT
- TRBJ2-5 - TRBV20-1 CSATLTVKETQYF TGCAGTGCTACCCTGACAGTAAAAGAGACCCAGTACTTC
few TRBJ1-1 - TRBV5-1 CASSLQGMNTEAFF TGCGCCAGCAGCTTGCAGGGGATGAACACTGAAGCTTTCTTT
- TRBJ2-1 - TRBV12-3/TRBV12-4 CASSSGIYNEQFF TGTGCCAGCAGTTCGGGAATCTACAATGAGCAGTTCTTC
- TRBJ2-2 - TRBV15 CATSRERDGELFF TGTGCCACCAGCAGAGAGAGGGACGGGGAGCTGTTTTTT
- TRBJ2-3 - TRBV20-1 CSARSRGIRTDTQYF TGCAGTGCTAGATCTCGAGGGATAAGGACAGATACGCAGTATTTT
- TRBJ2-2 - TRBV10-3 CAIKTENTGELFF TGTGCCATCAAGACGGAGAACACCGGGGAGCTGTTTTTT